This TCR beta chain stems from a study of cytomegalovirus exposure and HLA in healthy donors. In the case of this clone: What it binds is unknown.

Broader study findings: In vitro work confirmed that three CMV-associated chains recognize CMV antigens. Productive rates of about 87% or about 30% were seen for most TCR beta V segments in an earlier analysis.

The CDR3 contains 19 residues. The V gene's germline CDR1 is SGHKS and CDR2 YYEKEE (reference sequence). The junction had 18 bases not matched to a gene; V was cut back by 5 bases and J by 0 bases. In the PCR, 60 Vbeta and 13 Jbeta primers were used. Here immunoSEQ multiplex PCR was the method, and the copy in TCRdb shows in-frame clones only, minus some. The table shows around 130,000 clones, with 65% to 85% occurring only once. The TCR comes from a woman between 40 and 50 years old in good health and CMV-seropositive. Material: PBMCs. V gene TRBV5-5 combines with J gene TRBJ2-3; 7 bases align to TRBD1. The CDR3 nucleotides read TGTGCCAGCAGACCAAAGCTAGGGGGCTCTAGCACTAGCACAGATACGCAGTATTTT. This translates into CASRPKLGGSSTSTDTQYF.